This record looks at one T cell receptor beta chain sequence and its context. Its antigen has not been determined. Base qualities are not provided; no much larger clone lies one nucleotide away. Relative to germline, V is 2 bases shorter and J is 0 bases shorter, with 7 bases between their ends. Sequences MNHNY (CDR1) and SVGAGI (CDR2) are obtained from the germline V gene (reference sequence). Reading from cysteine to phenylalanine, the CDR3 counts 15 amino acids. Only the CDR3 portion is preserved as DNA: 45 bases, with reading frame beginning at the first base. The cohort comprised hundreds of healthy bone marrow donors. All cohort members were sampled while nominally healthy, although unrecorded immune exposures were likely present. The donor tested CMV seronegative, placing the donor among the 350 to 400 seronegative members of the cohort. Each donor provided a peripheral blood sample, and peripheral blood mononuclear cells were used for TCR beta sequencing. The Qiagen DNeasy Blood Extraction Kit was used to extract genomic DNA from the blood cell samples.

The data were taken from a study of cytomegalovirus exposure and HLA in healthy donors (dated by TCRdb to 2015 to 2018). With regard to the full study: An earlier analysis of several hundred of the donors reported about 290 Gb of sequence data and 117 million unique TCR beta sequences from about 179 million T cells. The study profiled the T cell repertoires of 666 subjects by immunosequencing and related them to cytomegalovirus serostatus. A later analysis re-examined previously published TCR beta repertoires from roughly 650 donors and added high-resolution HLA genotyping to investigate patterns of TCR occurrence. Class I and class II HLA loci were covered by the typing at four-digit resolution. The study aimed to test whether signatures of past pathogen exposure could be identified by cataloging public T cell receptors. In addition to the first cohort of several hundred subjects, a separate validation cohort of 130 or so different subjects was used. Across approximately 400 genotyped donors of the cohort, an average of roughly 250,000 unique TCR beta nucleotide sequences per donor were sequenced, and around 19% of those sequences were non-productive. A later genetic analysis took genome-wide SNP genotypes for about 55% of the 666 donors and used that subset as a discovery cohort. The later analysis used no new phenotypic data to find candidate immune exposures, relying instead on TCR beta sequences and their occurrence across donors. The number of donors typed differed by locus, with about 629-630 for A, B, C, DRB1 and DQB1, roughly 520 for DQA1, approximately 580 for DPA1, and roughly 450 for DPB1. Alongside the repertoire data, information on donor age, sex, ethnicity and CMV serostatus was compiled. Roughly five DR-DQ haplotypes were handled as single units for association and clustering because linkage in the cohort was strong. An early release that covered some 630 HLA-typed donors contained approximately 290 gigabases of sequencing data and 85 million to 100 million unique TCR sequences. To predict cytomegalovirus infection status, the study brought together high-throughput TCR immunosequencing, statistical association of individual TCRs with disease status, and machine learning. An earlier analysis of several hundred of the donors applied high-throughput TCR beta sequencing to assess whether each TCR beta V gene segment acted as functional or pseudogenic. Among the roughly 400 genotyped donors, around 81% belonged to the genetic ancestry cluster associated with self-reported Caucasian donors. All discovery cohort repertoires had been generated using a single sequencing platform. The paper as a whole reports these results and caveats: Seventeen rarely observed V segments, including chromosome 9 orphons, were excluded from the earlier analysis of some 590 of the donors because counts were too low. In both the original and validation cohorts, the classifier was reported to diagnose cytomegalovirus status with high specificity and sensitivity. Compared with the 666-donor mean, donors in an Asian-associated ancestry cluster had fewer N-insertions in productive TCRs, according to a later genetic analysis. The sequencing pipeline was judged likely to have produced a cluster of highly shared sequence variants as a technical artifact. Because some donors lacked HLA typing at each locus, the association tests relied only on the typed subset. The only immune exposure information available for the cohort was CMV serostatus. In a later genetic analysis, a missense DCLRE1C variant was associated with V-gene and J-gene trimming of TCR beta chains, and the association was replicated in an independent cohort. Roughly uniform sequencing depth across donors was assumed in presence/absence analyses, although this assumption may not hold. A further reported finding was that TCR beta sequences accurately predicted the HLA-A and HLA-B alleles for most subjects in the first cohort. The authors suggested that the approach could potentially be generalized to other disease states and immunological phenotypes. Only TCR beta chains were sequenced in this cohort, and the absence of alpha or paired-chain data limited detectable features. Across donors, most TCR sequences were observed very rarely, whereas some public TCRs were present in many individuals. A later analysis found that most CMV-associated TCR beta chains appeared HLA-restricted, with HLA associations seemingly driven largely by CMV exposure. In a later analysis, about 17,000 TCR beta sequences were associated with specific HLA alleles at a false discovery rate of 0.05. In a later analysis, TCR association rates were found to vary across HLA loci, with the most associated TCRs seen for DRB1 alleles and the fewest for HLA-C alleles. In vitro tests confirmed that three of the cytomegalovirus-associated TCR beta chains recognize cytomegalovirus antigens. A later analysis found that HLA-associated TCR beta chains were more clonally expanded and had lower generation probabilities than equally common non-associated chains. In a later analysis, several top co-occurrence clusters were reported to appear linked to parvovirus B19, influenza, CMV and Epstein-Barr virus. A total of fewer than 200 TCR beta chains were listed by the study as associated with cytomegalovirus. Correlated functional status among segregating V segments might reflect linkage disequilibrium, but an unknown experimental factor could not be ruled out. In an earlier analysis of roughly 560 of the donors, most TCR beta V segments were observed in productive rearrangements about 87% or about 30% of the time, broadly matching IMGT annotations. When HLA alleles, especially DR and DQ, strongly co-occurred, TCR associations were difficult to assign to individual alleles. Some IMGT-functional V segments, including TRBV6-2 and TRBV6-3, could not be distinguished by the 87-base-pair reads and were therefore excluded.

Receptor amplification or capture employed the immunoSEQ multiplex PCR assay. A mixture of 60 forward primers for TCR Vbeta segments and 13 reverse primers for TCR Jbeta segments was used in the multiplex PCR. Amplification of the CDR3 region of rearranged TCR beta genes was performed with a multiplex PCR assay on genomic DNA. The amplified TCR beta libraries were sequenced on the Illumina HiSeq System as 87-base-pair reads. The authors' pipeline ran thus. A later analysis tallied some 79 million unique TCR beta chains across the 610 or so repertoires, and about 12 million of those chains were shared by two or more donors. To remove PCR and sequencing errors, raw reads were error-corrected and collapsed into unique sequences using a nearest-neighbor algorithm that merged closely related sequences. V, D and J gene segments were assigned by aligning CDR3 sequences to IMGT reference sequences. For a sequence to be retained, a match of at least six nucleotides to both a V gene segment and a J gene segment was required. A rearrangement was called productive if the CDR3 had no stop codons and remained in frame with V and J, and every other rearrangement was called non-productive. CDR3 was defined according to IMGT convention as the region running from the second conserved V-encoded cysteine to the conserved J-encoded phenylalanine. In an earlier analysis of more than 550 of the donors, sequences lacking an unambiguous match to a single V gene segment were excluded. In an earlier analysis of several hundred of the donors, V segments were called functional above 56.7% productive rearrangements and were called segregating when the between-donor standard deviation exceeded 5%. A statistical classification framework was built to diagnose cytomegalovirus status from the catalog of TCR beta chain sequences. In a later analysis, TCR nucleotide sequences were compared against IMGT/GENE-DB human TR gene sequences so that V and J genes could be assigned. In a later analysis, CDR3 sequences and most-parsimonious VDJ recombination scenarios were assigned using the TCRdist pipeline. In a later analysis, every TCR beta chain was defined by the combination of its CDR3 amino acid sequence and its V-gene family, and reads without a unique V-gene family were dropped. A later analysis removed over 500 highly shared, low-generation-probability nucleotide sequences to deal with suspected cross-contamination and a sequencing artifact. A later analysis calculated a clonal expansion index for each public chain from normalized within-repertoire ranks of inferred template counts. In a later analysis, generation probabilities were computed with a VDJ recombination model fitted to out-of-frame rearrangements, and the resulting probabilities were checked against IGoR. Hypergeometric tests were used in a later analysis to score TCR-TCR, TCR-HLA and TCR-CMV co-occurrence, with a repertoire-size bias correction applied to the TCR pairs. False discovery rates were estimated in a later analysis by permuting HLA or CMV assignments 20 times. A later analysis grouped co-occurring TCRs with DBSCAN, adding TCRdist sequence similarity when clustering within HLA-allele-positive subsets. Co-occurrence clustering excluded repertoires with fewer than 30,000 or more than 120,000 public chains, plus five with anomalous nucleotide sharing. TCRdb took over this immuneACCESS table, retaining in-frame rearrangements with V and J assigned. Such tables are incomplete; in checked studies, under half of the missing clones stem from an unresolved V gene, and the remainder is unexplained. D and trimming were read from the DNA, whereas the V and J calls and clone size are those reported in that table. The sample has about 140,000 clones on record, 79% of them singletons. Roughly 0.87% of the sample lies in the top ten.

This chain joins TRBV6-6 to TRBJ2-2, with an unclear D gene assignment. The source is a man aged 18 to 30 in good health and CMV-seronegative. Sequenced material: PBMCs. The DNA is TGTGCCAGCAGTTACGGCGGTACGAACACCGGGGAGCTGTTTTTT. It translates as CASSYGGTNTGELFF.